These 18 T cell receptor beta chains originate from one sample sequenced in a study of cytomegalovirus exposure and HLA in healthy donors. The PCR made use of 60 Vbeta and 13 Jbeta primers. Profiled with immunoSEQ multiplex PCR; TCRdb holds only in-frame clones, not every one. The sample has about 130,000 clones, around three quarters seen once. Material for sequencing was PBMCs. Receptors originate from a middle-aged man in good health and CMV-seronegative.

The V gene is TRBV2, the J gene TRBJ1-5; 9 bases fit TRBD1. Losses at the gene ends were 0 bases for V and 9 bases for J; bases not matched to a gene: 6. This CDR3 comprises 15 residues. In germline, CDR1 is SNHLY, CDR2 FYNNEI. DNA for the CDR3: TGTGCCAGCAGTGAAGCCGGGACAGGGATTGGGCCCCAGCATTTT. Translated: CASSEAGTGIGPQHF.

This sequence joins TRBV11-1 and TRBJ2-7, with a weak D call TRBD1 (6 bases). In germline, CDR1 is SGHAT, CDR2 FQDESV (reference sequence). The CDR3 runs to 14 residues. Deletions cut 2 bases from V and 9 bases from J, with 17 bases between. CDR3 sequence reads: CASSLIGTSARQYF. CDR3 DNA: TGTGCCAGCAGCTTAATAGGGACAAGCGCCCGGCAGTACTTC.

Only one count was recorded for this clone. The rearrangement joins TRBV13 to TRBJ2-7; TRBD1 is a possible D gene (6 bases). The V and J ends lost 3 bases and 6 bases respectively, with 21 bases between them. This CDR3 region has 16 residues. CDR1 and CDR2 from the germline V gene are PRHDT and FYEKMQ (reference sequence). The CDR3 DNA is TGTGCCAGCAGCTTCGTTGGGACAAACGTCCGTGGCGAGCAGTACTTC. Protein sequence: CASSFVGTNVRGEQYF.

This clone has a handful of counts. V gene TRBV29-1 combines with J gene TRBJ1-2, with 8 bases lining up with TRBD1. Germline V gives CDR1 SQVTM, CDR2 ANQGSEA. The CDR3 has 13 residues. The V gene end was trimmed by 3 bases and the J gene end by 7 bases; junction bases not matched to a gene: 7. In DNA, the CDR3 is TGCAGCGTTGAGAGTCAGGGGGCGCGTGGCTACACCTTC. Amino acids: CSVESQGARGYTF.

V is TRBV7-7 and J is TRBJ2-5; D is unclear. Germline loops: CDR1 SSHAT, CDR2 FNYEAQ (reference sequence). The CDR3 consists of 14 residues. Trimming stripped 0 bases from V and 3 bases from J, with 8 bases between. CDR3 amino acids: CASSLAVQKETQYF. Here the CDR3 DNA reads TGTGCCAGCAGCTTAGCGGTACAGAAAGAGACCCAGTACTTC.

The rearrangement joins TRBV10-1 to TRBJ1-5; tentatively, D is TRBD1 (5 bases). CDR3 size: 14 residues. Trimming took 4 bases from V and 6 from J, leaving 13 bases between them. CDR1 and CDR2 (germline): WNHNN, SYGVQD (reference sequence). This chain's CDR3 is CASSGEGYSQPQHF. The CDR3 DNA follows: TGCGCCAGCAGTGGGGAGGGGTATAGTCAGCCCCAGCATTTT.

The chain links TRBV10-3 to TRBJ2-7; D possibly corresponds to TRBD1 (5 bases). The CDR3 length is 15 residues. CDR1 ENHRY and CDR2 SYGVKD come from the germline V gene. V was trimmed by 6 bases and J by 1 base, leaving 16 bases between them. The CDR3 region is CAIRDTEKLSYEQYF. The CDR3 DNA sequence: TGTGCCATCAGGGACACGGAGAAGTTATCCTACGAGCAGTACTTC.

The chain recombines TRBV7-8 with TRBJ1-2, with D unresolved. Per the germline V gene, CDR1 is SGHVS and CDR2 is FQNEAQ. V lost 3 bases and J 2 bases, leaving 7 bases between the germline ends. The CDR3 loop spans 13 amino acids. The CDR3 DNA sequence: TGTGCCAGCAGCTTCCCCAGAAACTATGGCTACACCTTC. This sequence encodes CASSFPRNYGYTF.

The CDR3 sequence is CASSIQGSQPQHF. CDR3 nucleotide sequence: TGTGCCAGTAGTATTCAGGGAAGTCAGCCCCAGCATTTT. This rearrangement joins TRBV19 to TRBJ1-5; D possibly corresponds to TRBD1 (5 bases). Germline lookup yields CDR1 LNHDA and CDR2 SQIVND (reference sequence). This CDR3 has 13 amino acids. Trimming removed 3 bases at V and 6 bases at J, with 9 bases between.

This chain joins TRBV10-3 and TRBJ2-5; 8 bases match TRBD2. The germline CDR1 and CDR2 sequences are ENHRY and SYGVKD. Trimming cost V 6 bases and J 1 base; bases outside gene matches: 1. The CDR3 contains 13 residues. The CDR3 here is CAIRGTSQETQYF. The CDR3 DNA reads TGTGCCATCAGAGGGACTAGCCAAGAGACCCAGTACTTC.

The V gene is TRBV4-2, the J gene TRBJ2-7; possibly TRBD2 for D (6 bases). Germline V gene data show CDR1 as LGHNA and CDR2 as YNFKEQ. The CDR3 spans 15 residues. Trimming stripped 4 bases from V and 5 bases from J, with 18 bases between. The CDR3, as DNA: TGTGCCAGCAGCCTTGGGCAGGAGTTAGCGGACGAGCAGTACTTC. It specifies CASSLGQELADEQYF.

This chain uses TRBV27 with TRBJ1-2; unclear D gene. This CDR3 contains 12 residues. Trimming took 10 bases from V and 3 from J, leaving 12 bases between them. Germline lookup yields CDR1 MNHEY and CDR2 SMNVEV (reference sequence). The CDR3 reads CATPMRHYGYTF. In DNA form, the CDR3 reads TGTGCCACCCCGATGCGGCACTATGGCTACACCTTC.

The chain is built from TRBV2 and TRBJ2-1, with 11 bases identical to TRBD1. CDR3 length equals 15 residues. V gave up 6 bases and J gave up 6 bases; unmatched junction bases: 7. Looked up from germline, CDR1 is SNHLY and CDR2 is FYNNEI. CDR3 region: CASSREGTGGNEQFF. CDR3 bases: TGTGCCAGCAGCAGAGAAGGGACAGGGGGCAATGAGCAGTTCTTC.

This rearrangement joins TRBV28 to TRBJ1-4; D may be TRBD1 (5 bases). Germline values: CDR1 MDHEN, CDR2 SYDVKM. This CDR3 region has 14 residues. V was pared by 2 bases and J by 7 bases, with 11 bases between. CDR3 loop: CASSLRGYGEKLFF. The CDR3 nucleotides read TGTGCCAGCAGTTTAAGGGGTTACGGTGAAAAACTGTTTTTT.

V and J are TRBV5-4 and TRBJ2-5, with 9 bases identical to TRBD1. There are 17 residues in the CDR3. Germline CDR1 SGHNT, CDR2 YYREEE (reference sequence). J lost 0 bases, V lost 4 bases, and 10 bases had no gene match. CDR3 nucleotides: TGTGCCAGCAGCACCTACCTACAGGGGGCATACCAAGAGACCCAGTACTTC. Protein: CASSTYLQGAYQETQYF.

The CDR3 DNA follows: TGTGCCAGCAGTTACTCGGGGACAGGCGTTAACACTGAAGCTTTCTTT. It codes for CASSYSGTGVNTEAFF. The chain has TRBV6-5 and TRBJ1-1, with 8 bases aligning to TRBD1. The CDR3 contains 16 residues. CDR1 is MNHEY, CDR2 SVGAGI, per germline. The trim removed 0 bases at V and 2 bases at J, leaving 5 bases unmatched.

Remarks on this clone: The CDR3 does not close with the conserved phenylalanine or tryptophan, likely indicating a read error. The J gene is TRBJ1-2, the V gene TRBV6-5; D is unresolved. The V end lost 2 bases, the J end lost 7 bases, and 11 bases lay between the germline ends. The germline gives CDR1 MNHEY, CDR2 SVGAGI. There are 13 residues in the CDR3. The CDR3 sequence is CASSYRGRSGYTV. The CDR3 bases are TGTGCCAGCAGTTACCGTGGGCGAAGTGGCTACACCGTC.

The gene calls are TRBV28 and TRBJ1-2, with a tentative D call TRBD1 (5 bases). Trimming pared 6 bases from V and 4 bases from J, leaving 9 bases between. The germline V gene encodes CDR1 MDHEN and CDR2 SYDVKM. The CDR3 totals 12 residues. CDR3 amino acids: CASRSGPYGYTF. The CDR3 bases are TGTGCCAGCAGGTCAGGGCCCTATGGCTACACCTTC.